Below are 7 T cell receptor beta chains sequenced from a single sample in a study of molecular identifiers for immune sequencing clone quantification. TCRdb reanalysed the PCR reads using MiXCR and keeps one entry per CDR3 protein. The table lists some 650,000 distinct CDR3 sequences, 15% to 20% of them singletons. The source material was naive CD8+ T cells from blood, with Jurkat cell RNA spiked in. Subset noted: FACS-sorted CD8+CD4-CCR7+CD45RA+ naive T cells. The source is a human donor in good health. Some libraries in this study had Jurkat cell RNA spiked in.

To note about this clonotype: A much larger clonotype is one base distant, so this may be a read error. V and J are TRBV12-3 or TRBV12-4 and TRBJ2-2; 7 positions agree with TRBD1. The V gene end was trimmed by 11 bases and the J gene end by 1 base; junction bases not matched to a gene: 4. The CDR3 consists of 13 residues. The CDR3 sequence: CARQGENTGELFF. CDR3 coding DNA: TGTGCCCGCCAGGGGGAGAACACCGGGGAGCTGTTTTTT.

This clonotype was observed at least ten times. V usage is TRBV28 and J usage is TRBJ1-5, with 12 nucleotides matching TRBD1. This CDR3 is built from 16 residues. Germline-derived CDR1 and CDR2 are MDHEN and SYDVKM. Trimming removed 5 bases from V and 7 bases from J; junction bases left unmatched: 9. The CDR3 reads CASSPPGTGGLQPQHF. The DNA of the CDR3 is TGTGCCAGCAGTCCCCCCGGGACAGGGGGCTTGCAGCCCCAGCATTTT.

Regarding this clonotype: At one boundary the junction diverges from the germline segment, which might be a read error. This chain links TRBV27 with TRBJ2-2; D is uncertain. CDR3 length: 14 amino acids. CDR1 MNHEY and CDR2 SMNVEV come from the germline V gene (reference sequence). The CDR3 DNA sequence: TGTGTCAGCAGTTTAGCTGTGAACACCGGGGAGCTGTTTTTT. Encoded protein: CVSSLAVNTGELFF.

This clonotype has at least ten counts. The V call is TRBV7-9, the J call TRBJ1-5; 8 bases align to TRBD1. The length of the CDR3 is 14 residues. Per germline, CDR1 SEHNR and CDR2 FQNEAQ (reference sequence). V was clipped by 5 bases and J by 5 bases; unmatched bases: 5. The CDR3 bases are TGTGCCAGCAGCGCGACAGGGGATGATCAGCCCCAGCATTTT. It yields the protein CASSATGDDQPQHF.

There are many counts of this clonotype. This chain uses TRBV6-5 with TRBJ2-1; 7 bases fit TRBD2. Germline CDR1 is MNHEY and CDR2 is SVGAGI. CDR3 length equals 14 residues. With V trimmed by 6 bases and J by 3 bases, 5 bases remained unmatched. This CDR3 is CASRVAGDYNEQFF. The CDR3 DNA reads TGTGCCAGCAGGGTCGCGGGAGACTACAATGAGCAGTTCTTC.

This clonotype was observed many times. The chain recombines TRBV14 with TRBJ1-4; D remains unclear. Deletions cut 5 bases from V and 4 bases from J, with 14 bases between. The CDR3 is made up of 15 amino acids. Germline-derived CDR1 and CDR2 are SGHDN and FVKESK. The CDR3 nucleotides read TGTGCCAGCAGCGCCTTCGGGCTAGTTAATGAAAAACTGTTTTTT. Amino acid sequence: CASSAFGLVNEKLFF.

Only a few counts were recorded for this clonotype. The rearrangement joins TRBV7-9 to TRBJ2-1; D is undetermined. The germline CDR1 and CDR2 sequences are SEHNR and FQNEAQ (reference sequence). This CDR3 has 12 amino acids. The V and J ends lost 5 bases and 5 bases respectively, with 7 bases between them. The CDR3 DNA sequence: TGTGCCAGCAGCAATGGGAACAATGAGCAGTTCTTC. Translating it yields CASSNGNNEQFF.